The 3 T cell receptor beta chains given below trace back to one sample, sequenced in a study of regulatory T cells in long-lasting Graves disease. Sequencing libraries for TCR beta were prepared with iRepertoire HTBI primers and Arm-PCR of CDR3 regions. MiXCR, run by TCRdb on the multiplex PCR reads, gives a single entry per CDR3 protein. Among more than 350,000 distinct CDR3 sequences listed, around 20% were seen once. Stated time point: persistent/refractory GD, antithyroid drugs over 5 years with positive TRAb. From PBMCs, RNA was extracted and then used to make the TCR library. The input for sequencing was peripheral blood mononuclear cells (PBMCs), taken when the disease was refractory, from a patient treated with antithyroid drugs. These receptors originate from a female donor with Graves disease.

There are many counts of this clonotype. This chain connects TRBV2 to TRBJ2-7; 7 bases match TRBD1. V shed 8 bases and J 3 bases; nucleotides not matched to a gene: 7. Germline V gives CDR1 SNHLY, CDR2 FYNNEI. The CDR3 loop spans 13 amino acids. CDR3 residues: CASLRDRDYEQYF. CDR3 coding DNA: TGTGCCAGCCTCCGGGACAGAGACTACGAGCAGTACTTC. Filled out from reference TRBV2 and TRBJ2-7, the complete variable domain reads EPEVTQTPSHQVTQMGQEVILRCVPISNHLYFYWYRQILGQKVEFLVSFYNNEISEKSEIFDDQFSVERPDGSNFTLKIRSTKLEDSAMYFCASLRDRDYEQYFGPGTRLTVT.

The chain recombines TRBV20-1 with TRBJ1-5; D ambiguous. This CDR3 region has 13 residues. The germline V and J ends were trimmed by 1 base and 5 bases, with 9 bases remaining between them. The germline CDR1 and CDR2 sequences are DFQATT and SNEGSKA (reference sequence). CDR3 DNA: TGCAGTGCTAGAGTTAGTTCCTATCAGCCCCAGCATTTT. This codes for CSARVSSYQPQHF.

The chain recombines TRBV20-1 with TRBJ2-7, with 8 bases aligning to TRBD1. Germline V lookup: CDR1 DFQATT, CDR2 SNEGSKA (reference sequence). The CDR3 runs to 15 residues. V shed 3 bases and J 4 bases; nucleotides not matched to a gene: 11. The CDR3 spells CSASPLQGAVYEQYF. DNA for the CDR3: TGCAGTGCTAGCCCCCTTCAGGGGGCAGTTTACGAGCAGTACTTC.